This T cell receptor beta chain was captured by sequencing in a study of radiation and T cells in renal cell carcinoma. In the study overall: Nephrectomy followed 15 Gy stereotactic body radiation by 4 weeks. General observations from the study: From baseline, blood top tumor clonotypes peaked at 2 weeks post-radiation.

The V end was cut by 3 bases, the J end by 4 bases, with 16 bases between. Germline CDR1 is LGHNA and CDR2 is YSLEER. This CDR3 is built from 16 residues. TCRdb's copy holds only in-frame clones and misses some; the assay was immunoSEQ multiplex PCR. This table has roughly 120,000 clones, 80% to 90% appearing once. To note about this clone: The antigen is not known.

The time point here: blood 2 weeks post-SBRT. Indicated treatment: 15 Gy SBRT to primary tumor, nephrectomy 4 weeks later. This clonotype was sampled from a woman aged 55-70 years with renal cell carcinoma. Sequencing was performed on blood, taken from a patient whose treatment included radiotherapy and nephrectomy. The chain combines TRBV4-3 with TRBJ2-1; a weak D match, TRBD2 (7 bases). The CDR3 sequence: CASSQAGVGGYNEQFF. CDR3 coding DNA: TGCGCCAGCAGCCAGGCGGGGGTAGGGGGGTACAATGAGCAGTTCTTC.